These T cell receptor beta chains were read from a single sample in a study of shared clonotypes between healthy human individuals. The protocol was immunoSEQ multiplex PCR, while the TCRdb copy is restricted to in-frame clones and leaves out a portion. The sample lists roughly 2,300,000 clones, 85% to 95% occurring once. The material sequenced was naive CD4+ T cells from PBMCs. The receptors originated from a man aged 18 to 35 in good health. Some clones in this sample may be carry-over from other donors' samples. Each CDR3 is given with its conserved first and last residue. Each record gives: V gene, D gene, clone size, J gene, CDR3 protein, CDR3 DNA. A D gene is named only where the DNA matches it firmly. A row's size may be missing; if present it is once, few, many or a size class.

V: TRBV29-1; D: TRBD2; size: -; J: TRBJ2-1; CDR3: CSVTTSVSYNEQFF; DNA: TGCAGCGTCACGACTAGCGTCTCCTACAATGAGCAGTTCTTC
V: TRBV5-1; D: TRBD1; size: -; J: TRBJ1-5; CDR3: CASSLGQGGDSNQPQHF; DNA: TGCGCCAGCAGCTTAGGGCAGGGGGGCGATAGCAATCAGCCCCAGCATTTT
V: TRBV2; D: -; size: -; J: TRBJ1-5; CDR3: CASNKGGAGQPQHF; DNA: TGTGCCAGCAATAAGGGGGGCGCGGGTCAGCCCCAGCATTTT
V: TRBV2; D: TRBD1; size: -; J: TRBJ2-7; CDR3: CASTRDRWDYEQYF; DNA: TGTGCCAGCACCAGGGACAGGTGGGACTACGAGCAGTACTTC
V: TRBV6-5; D: TRBD1; size: -; J: TRBJ1-2; CDR3: CASSRDRDIGGYTF; DNA: TGTGCCAGCAGTAGAGACAGGGACATCGGCGGCTACACCTTC
V: TRBV28; D: TRBD1; size: once; J: TRBJ1-5; CDR3: CASSRGQDSNQPQHF; DNA: TGTGCCAGCAGTAGAGGACAGGATAGCAATCAGCCCCAGCATTTT
V: TRBV28; D: TRBD1; size: -; J: TRBJ1-5; CDR3: CASIDQDRAFGQPQHF; DNA: TGTGCCAGCATCGATCAGGACAGGGCTTTCGGTCAGCCCCAGCATTTT
V: TRBV7-3; D: -; size: -; J: TRBJ2-1; CDR3: CASSLRGSGGNEQFF; DNA: TGTGCCAGCAGCTTAAGGGGGAGCGGCGGAAATGAGCAGTTCTTC
V: TRBV4-2; D: TRBD2; size: -; J: TRBJ2-7; CDR3: CASSQAGLANYYEQYF; DNA: TGTGCCAGCAGCCAAGCCGGACTAGCAAATTACTACGAGCAGTACTTC
V: TRBV7-3; D: TRBD2; size: -; J: TRBJ2-2; CDR3: CASSQTSGRAPYTGELFF; DNA: TGTGCCAGCAGCCAAACTAGCGGGAGGGCCCCCTACACCGGGGAGCTGTTTTTT
V: TRBV28; D: -; size: -; J: TRBJ2-5; CDR3: CASSPGSLGEETQYF; DNA: TGTGCCAGCAGTCCGGGTTCTTTAGGGGAAGAGACCCAGTACTTC
V: TRBV9; D: TRBD2; size: -; J: TRBJ2-5; CDR3: CASSVEGSGAQGETQYF; DNA: TGTGCCAGCAGCGTAGAGGGTAGCGGGGCCCAGGGGGAGACCCAGTACTTC
V: TRBV7-6; D: -; size: -; J: TRBJ2-5; CDR3: CASSLTSDLGLLKTQYF; DNA: TGTGCCAGCAGCCTAACCTCCGACCTAGGCCTTTTGAAGACCCAGTACTTC